This is a list of T cell receptor beta chains from one sample in a study of cytomegalovirus exposure and HLA in healthy donors. TCRdb's table, derived via immunoSEQ multiplex PCR, lists solely in-frame clones and lacks some. The sample shows roughly 120,000 clones, under 80% of them seen only once. The sequenced sample was PBMCs. These receptor sequences come from a man in his sixties in good health and CMV-seropositive. The CDR3 runs from the conserved cysteine through the conserved F or W. D genes are given only for firm matches. Part of the rows lack a size; the others show once, few, many or a class for expanded clones.

clone_size,v_call,d_call,j_call,cdr3_nt,cdr3_aa
-,TRBV5-6,TRBD2,TRBJ2-1,TGTGCCAGCAGCTTGAAACTACTAGCGGGAGACTACAATGAGCAGTTCTTC,CASSLKLLAGDYNEQFF
-,TRBV27,TRBD2,TRBJ2-6,TGTGCCACGTCCGGACTAGCGGGCTCCTCTGGGGCCAACGGCCTGACTTTC,CATSGLAGSSGANGLTF
-,TRBV5-4,-,TRBJ1-1,TGTGCCAGCAGGGGGGGGTCGAACACTGAAGCTTTCTTT,CASRGGSNTEAFF
-,TRBV11-2,-,TRBJ2-3,TGTGCCAGCAGCCTACAGTACCATACGCAGTATTTT,CASSLQYHTQYF
once,TRBV4-1,TRBD1,TRBJ1-1,TGCGCCAGCAGCCACGACAGGGAGGCTCGGTCGAACACTGAAGCTTTCTTT,CASSHDREARSNTEAFF
-,TRBV5-4,-,TRBJ2-5,TGTGCCAGCAGCCCGGAGTTGTTGGGGACCCAGTACTTC,CASSPELLGTQYF
-,TRBV30,TRBD2,TRBJ2-1,TGTGCCTGGAGTCGGCTAGCGGGGAGCTACAATGAGCAGTTCTTC,CAWSRLAGSYNEQFF
-,TRBV7-2,TRBD1,TRBJ1-2,TGTGCCAGCAGCTTAGCCGAGGGGACAGAGGGTTATGGCTACACCTTC,CASSLAEGTEGYGYTF
-,TRBV6-5,-,TRBJ1-4,TGTGCCAGCAGTTTTTACGGGAAGAATGAAAAACTGTTTTTT,CASSFYGKNEKLFF
-,TRBV9,TRBD1,TRBJ1-5,TGTGCCAGCAGCGTAACAGGGGAGCCCAATCAGCCCCAGCATTTT,CASSVTGEPNQPQHF
-,TRBV5-1,TRBD1,TRBJ2-3,TGCGCCAGCAGCCTAACCGGGACAGGGGGCACAGATACGCAGTATTTT,CASSLTGTGGTDTQYF
-,TRBV9,-,TRBJ2-2,TGTGCCAGCAGCGTAGGGGCGAGAACCGGGGAGCTGTTTTTT,CASSVGARTGELFF
-,TRBV29-1,TRBD2,TRBJ2-3,TGCAGCGTTGCATTTGATCGGGGGCAGAGGGAAACTAGCGGGAGGGCCTACACAGATACGCAGTATTTT,CSVAFDRGQRETSGRAYTDTQYF
-,TRBV7-2,TRBD1,TRBJ1-5,TGTGCCAGCAGCTTAGTAGGGACAGCGGATCAGCCCCAGCATTTT,CASSLVGTADQPQHF
once,TRBV19,-,TRBJ1-1,TGTGCCAGTAGTATGGGCCCGAGGAACACTGAAGCTTTCTTT,CASSMGPRNTEAFF
few,TRBV4-1,TRBD1,TRBJ1-1,TGCGCCAGCAGCCGGGACAGAATGAACACTGAAGCTTTCTTT,CASSRDRMNTEAFF
-,TRBV11-2,-,TRBJ1-4,TGTGCCAGCAGCTGGACATCTGGTGAAAAACTGTTTTTT,CASSWTSGEKLFF
-,TRBV5-5,-,TRBJ2-7,TGTGCCAGCAGCTTCCCGATTGACTCCCAAGGTTACGAGCAGTACTTC,CASSFPIDSQGYEQYF
-,TRBV9,-,TRBJ2-7,TGTGCCAGCAGCCCCCCAGGGGCCGGGGACGAGCAGTACTTC,CASSPPGAGDEQYF
-,TRBV7-2,TRBD1,TRBJ2-5,TGTGCCAGCAGCTGGGACAGGGGGGCCAGGACCCAGTACTTC,CASSWDRGARTQYF
-,TRBV6-1,TRBD1,TRBJ2-1,TGTGCCAGCAGTGAACGGGACAGGGGTTATGAGCAGTTCTTC,CASSERDRGYEQFF
few,TRBV28,-,TRBJ1-3,TGTGCCAGCAGTCCCTCCCCAGGGGCCTCTGGAAACACCATATATTTT,CASSPSPGASGNTIYF
-,TRBV18,TRBD1,TRBJ1-3,TGTGCCAGCTCATCGGGACAGGGGCTGGACACCATATATTTT,CASSSGQGLDTIYF
-,TRBV20-1,-,TRBJ2-3,TGCAGTGCCCCCGGGGAGGATACGCAGTATTTT,CSAPGEDTQYF
-,TRBV7-3,TRBD1,TRBJ1-1,TGTGCCAGCAGCTTAGGGCCGGGACAGATAAACACTGAAGCTTTCTTT,CASSLGPGQINTEAFF
-,TRBV6-5,-,TRBJ2-7,TGTGCCAGCAGTTCATCCAGGGCGTACGAGCAGTACTTC,CASSSSRAYEQYF
-,TRBV6-5,-,TRBJ2-4,TGTGCCAGCAGCGCTAACGAGAAAAACATTCAGTACTTC,CASSANEKNIQYF
once,TRBV7-9,-,TRBJ1-4,TGTGCCAGCAGCTTTGGTGACAGGAACGAAAAACTGTTTTTT,CASSFGDRNEKLFF
-,TRBV5-1,-,TRBJ1-1,TGCGCCAGCAGCCCAGGTACCGGGAACACTGAAGCTTTCTTT,CASSPGTGNTEAFF
-,TRBV9,-,TRBJ1-1,TGTGCCAGCAGCCGTGCAGGCCAGGCGAACACTGAAGCTTTCTTT,CASSRAGQANTEAFF
few,TRBV2,-,TRBJ1-2,TGTGCCAGCAAGCAGGGTAACTATGGCTACACCTTC,CASKQGNYGYTF
-,TRBV6-5,TRBD2,TRBJ2-7,TGTGCCAGCAGAGTGAGCGGGAGGGCCCCCCACGAGCAGTACTTC,CASRVSGRAPHEQYF